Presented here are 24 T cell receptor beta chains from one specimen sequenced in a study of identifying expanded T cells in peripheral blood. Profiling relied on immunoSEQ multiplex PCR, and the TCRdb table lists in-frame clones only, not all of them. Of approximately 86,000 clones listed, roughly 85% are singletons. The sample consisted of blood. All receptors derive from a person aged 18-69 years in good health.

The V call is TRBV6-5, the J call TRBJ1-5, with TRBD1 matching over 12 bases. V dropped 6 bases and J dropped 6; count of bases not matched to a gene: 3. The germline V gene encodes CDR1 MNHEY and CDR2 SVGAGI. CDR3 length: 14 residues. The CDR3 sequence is CASRGQGASQPQHF. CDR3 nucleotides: TGTGCCAGCAGGGGACAGGGGGCGAGTCAGCCCCAGCATTTT.

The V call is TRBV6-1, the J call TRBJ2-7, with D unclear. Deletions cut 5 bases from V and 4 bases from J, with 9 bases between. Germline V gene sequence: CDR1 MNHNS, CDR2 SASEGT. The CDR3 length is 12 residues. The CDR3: CASSLDLYEQYF. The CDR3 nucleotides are TGTGCCAGCAGTCTGGATTTGTACGAGCAGTACTTC.

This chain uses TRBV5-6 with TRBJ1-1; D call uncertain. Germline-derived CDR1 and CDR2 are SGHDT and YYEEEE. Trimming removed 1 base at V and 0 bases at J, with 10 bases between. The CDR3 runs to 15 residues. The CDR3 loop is CASSLRRLMNTEAFF. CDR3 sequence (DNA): TGTGCCAGCAGCTTGAGGCGCCTGATGAACACTGAAGCTTTCTTT.

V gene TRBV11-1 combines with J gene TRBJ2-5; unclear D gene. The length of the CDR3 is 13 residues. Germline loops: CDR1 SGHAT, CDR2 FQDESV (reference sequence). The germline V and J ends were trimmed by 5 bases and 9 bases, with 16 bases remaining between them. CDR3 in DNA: TGTGCCAGCAGCCCCCGGCTCTTTCCGGCCCAGTACTTC. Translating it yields CASSPRLFPAQYF.

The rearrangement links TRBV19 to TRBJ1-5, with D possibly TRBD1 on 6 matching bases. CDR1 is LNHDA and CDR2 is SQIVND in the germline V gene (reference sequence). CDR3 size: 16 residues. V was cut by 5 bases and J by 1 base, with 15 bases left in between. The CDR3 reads CASSPTGKSSNQPQHF. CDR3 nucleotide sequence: TGTGCCAGTAGTCCCACAGGGAAATCCAGCAATCAGCCCCAGCATTTT.

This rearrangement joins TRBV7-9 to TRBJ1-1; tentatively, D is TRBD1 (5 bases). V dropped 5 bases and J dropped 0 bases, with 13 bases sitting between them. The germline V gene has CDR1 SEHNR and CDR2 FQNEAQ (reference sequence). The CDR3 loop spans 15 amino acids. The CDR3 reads CASSTGPGMNTEAFF. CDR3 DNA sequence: TGTGCCAGCAGCACGGGACCTGGTATGAACACTGAAGCTTTCTTT.

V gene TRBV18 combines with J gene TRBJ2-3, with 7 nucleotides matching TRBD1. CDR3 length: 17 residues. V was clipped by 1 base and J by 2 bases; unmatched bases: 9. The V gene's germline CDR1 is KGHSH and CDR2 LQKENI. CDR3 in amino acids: CASSPQSIGTVTDTQYF. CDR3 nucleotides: TGTGCCAGCTCACCACAATCTATAGGGACAGTCACAGATACGCAGTATTTT.

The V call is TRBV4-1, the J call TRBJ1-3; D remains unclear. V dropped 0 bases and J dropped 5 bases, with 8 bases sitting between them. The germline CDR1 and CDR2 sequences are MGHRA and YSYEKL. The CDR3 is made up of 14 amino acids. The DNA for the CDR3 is TGCGCCAGCAGCCAAGATCAACAGAGAAACACCATATATTTT. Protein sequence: CASSQDQQRNTIYF.

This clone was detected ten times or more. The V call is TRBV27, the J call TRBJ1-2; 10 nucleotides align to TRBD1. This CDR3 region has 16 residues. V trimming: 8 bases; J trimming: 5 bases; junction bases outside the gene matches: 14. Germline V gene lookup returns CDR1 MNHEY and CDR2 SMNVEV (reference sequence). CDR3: CASRSGTGVEMYGYTF. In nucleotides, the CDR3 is TGTGCCAGCCGAAGCGGGACAGGGGTAGAGATGTATGGCTACACCTTC.

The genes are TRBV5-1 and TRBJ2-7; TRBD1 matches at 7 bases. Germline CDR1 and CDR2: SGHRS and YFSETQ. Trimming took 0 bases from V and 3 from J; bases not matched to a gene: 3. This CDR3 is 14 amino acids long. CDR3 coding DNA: TGCGCCAGCAGCTTGGAGGCAGGGGGCTACGAGCAGTACTTC. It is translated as CASSLEAGGYEQYF.

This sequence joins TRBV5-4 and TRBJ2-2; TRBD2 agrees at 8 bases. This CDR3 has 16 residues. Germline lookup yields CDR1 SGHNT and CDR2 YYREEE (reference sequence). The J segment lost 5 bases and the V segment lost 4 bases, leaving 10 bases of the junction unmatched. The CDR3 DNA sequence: TGTGCCAGCAGCCCGACGGGGGGGTTCCGGACCGGGGAGCTGTTTTTT. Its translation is CASSPTGGFRTGELFF.

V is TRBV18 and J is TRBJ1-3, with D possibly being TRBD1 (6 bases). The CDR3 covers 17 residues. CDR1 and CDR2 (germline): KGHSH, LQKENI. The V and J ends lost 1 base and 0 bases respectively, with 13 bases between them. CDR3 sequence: CASSPRVRDISGNTIYF. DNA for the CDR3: TGTGCCAGCTCACCACGAGTACGGGACATCTCTGGAAACACCATATATTTT.

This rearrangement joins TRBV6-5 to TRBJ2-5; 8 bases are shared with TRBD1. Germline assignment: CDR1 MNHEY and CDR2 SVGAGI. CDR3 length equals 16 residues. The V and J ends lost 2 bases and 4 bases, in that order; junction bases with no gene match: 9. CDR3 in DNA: TGTGCCAGCAGTTACGAAGGGACAGGCGTGGGAGAGACCCAGTACTTC. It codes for CASSYEGTGVGETQYF.

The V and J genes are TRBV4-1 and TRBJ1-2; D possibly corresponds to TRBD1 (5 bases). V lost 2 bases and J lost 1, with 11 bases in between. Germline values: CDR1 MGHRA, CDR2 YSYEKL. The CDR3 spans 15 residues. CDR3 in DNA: TGCGCCAGCAGCCAATTTGGAGGGGTTAACTATGGCTACACCTTC. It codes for CASSQFGGVNYGYTF.

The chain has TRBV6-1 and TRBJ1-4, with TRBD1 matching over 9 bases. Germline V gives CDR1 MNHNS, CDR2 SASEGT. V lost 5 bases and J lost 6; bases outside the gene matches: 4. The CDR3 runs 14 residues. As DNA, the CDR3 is TGTGCCAGCAGTCGACAGGGGGTGGATGAAAAACTGTTTTTT. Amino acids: CASSRQGVDEKLFF.

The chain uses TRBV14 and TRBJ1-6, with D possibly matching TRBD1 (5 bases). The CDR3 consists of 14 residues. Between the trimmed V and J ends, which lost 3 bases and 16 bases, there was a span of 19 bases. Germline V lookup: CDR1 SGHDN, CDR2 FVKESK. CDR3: CASSHLEGRQGLHF. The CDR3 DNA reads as TGTGCCAGCAGCCACCTAGAGGGGCGACAAGGACTCCACTTT.

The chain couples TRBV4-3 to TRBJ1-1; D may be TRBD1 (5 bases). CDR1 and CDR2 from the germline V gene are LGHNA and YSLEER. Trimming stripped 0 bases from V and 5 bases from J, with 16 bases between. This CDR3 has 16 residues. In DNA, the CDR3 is TGCGCCAGCAGCCAAGATTACGAGGGGCGGAGGACTGAAGCTTTCTTT. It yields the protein CASSQDYEGRRTEAFF.

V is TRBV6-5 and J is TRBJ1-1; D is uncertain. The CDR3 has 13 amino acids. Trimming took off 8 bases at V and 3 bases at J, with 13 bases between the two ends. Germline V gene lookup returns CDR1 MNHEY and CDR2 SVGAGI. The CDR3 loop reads CASFEPRDTEAFF. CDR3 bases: TGTGCCAGCTTCGAGCCTAGGGACACTGAAGCTTTCTTT.

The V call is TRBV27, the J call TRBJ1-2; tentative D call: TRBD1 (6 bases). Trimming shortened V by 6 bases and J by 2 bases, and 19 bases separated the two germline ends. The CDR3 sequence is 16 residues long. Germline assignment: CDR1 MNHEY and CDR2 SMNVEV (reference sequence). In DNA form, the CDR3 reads TGTGCCAGCAGCATGTCCGCCAGGGGATTGAACTATGGCTACACCTTC. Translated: CASSMSARGLNYGYTF.

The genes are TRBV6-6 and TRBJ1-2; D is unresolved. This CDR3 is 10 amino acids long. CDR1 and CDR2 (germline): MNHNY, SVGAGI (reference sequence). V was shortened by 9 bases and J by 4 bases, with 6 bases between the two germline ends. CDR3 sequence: CARTCYGYTF. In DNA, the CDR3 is TGTGCCAGAACGTGCTATGGCTACACCTTC.

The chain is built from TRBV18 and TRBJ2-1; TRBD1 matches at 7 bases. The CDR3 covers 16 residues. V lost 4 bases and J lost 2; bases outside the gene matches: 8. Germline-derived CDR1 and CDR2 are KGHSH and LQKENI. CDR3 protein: CASSQNTGTAYNEQFF. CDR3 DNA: TGTGCCAGCTCACAGAACACCGGGACAGCCTACAATGAGCAGTTCTTC.

The CDR3 coding sequence is TGCGCCAGCAAATTCTCCGGGACCGGGGGAAACACCATATATTTT. Its translation is CASKFSGTGGNTIYF. The chain couples TRBV10-2 to TRBJ1-3, with D perhaps TRBD1 (5 bases). The V gene lost 7 bases and the J gene lost 4 bases, with 17 bases spanning the gap. The germline CDR1 and CDR2 sequences are WSHSY and SAAADI. The CDR3 is 15 amino acids.

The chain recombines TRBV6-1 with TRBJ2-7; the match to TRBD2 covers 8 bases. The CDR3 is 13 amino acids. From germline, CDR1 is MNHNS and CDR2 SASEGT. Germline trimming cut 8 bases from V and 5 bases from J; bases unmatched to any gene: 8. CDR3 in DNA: TGTGCCAGCCTCAGCGGGGGCCAAAACGAGCAGTACTTC. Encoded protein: CASLSGGQNEQYF.

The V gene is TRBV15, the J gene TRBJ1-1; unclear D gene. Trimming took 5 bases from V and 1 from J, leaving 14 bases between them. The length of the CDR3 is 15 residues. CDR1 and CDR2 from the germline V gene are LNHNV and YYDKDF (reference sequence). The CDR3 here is CATSLITGGNTEAFF. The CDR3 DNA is TGTGCCACCAGCCTAATCACGGGTGGGAACACTGAAGCTTTCTTT.